This entry describes one TCR beta chain. Original processing notes: Amplification with reference gene primers provided the estimates of nucleated cell counts. Profiled with immunoSEQ multiplex PCR; TCRdb holds only in-frame clones, not every one. The DNA gave D and trimming, while V, J and clone size come from that table. The sample has about 70,000 clones, 86% seen once. These data come from a study of blood T cell repertoires in COVID-19. Study context: Samples came from the United States, Italy and Spain, spanning acute and convalescent COVID-19. In each case, the material was cDNA or gDNA derived from T cells, B-cell-depleted T cells, or PBMCs.

The germline V gene has CDR1 MNHNY and CDR2 SVGAGI (reference sequence). CDR3 size: 14 residues. V was pared by 4 bases and J by 9 bases, with 9 bases of the junction left unmatched. The V and J genes are TRBV6-6 and TRBJ1-5; 7 bases align to TRBD1. Sequenced: peripheral blood. This TCR came from a woman in her sixties or seventies with acute or convalescent COVID-19. CDR3 sequence (DNA): TGTGCCAGCAGTTTCAGACAGGGCCATCGGCCCCAGCATTTT. Translating it yields CASSFRQGHRPQHF.